This T cell receptor beta chain is from a study of lung T cells in sarcoidosis with Löfgren's syndrome. TCRdb redid the calling of the reads with MiXCR, one entry per CDR3 protein. The table lists 60,000 or so distinct CDR3 sequences, approximately 21% of them singletons. CDR3 length: 13 amino acids. From germline, CDR1 is SGHRS and CDR2 YFSETQ. V lost 1 base and J lost 2, with 6 bases in between. In its sample, this clonotype was seen a few times. This rearrangement joins TRBV5-1 to TRBJ1-1; no definite D call. The material sequenced was CD4+ T cells from PBMCs. This receptor was taken from a human donor with sarcoidosis (Löfgren's syndrome or another form), or a control subject (not recorded which). The CDR3: CASSLSVNTEAFF. The CDR3 region has the DNA TGCGCCAGCAGCTTGTCCGTAAACACTGAAGCTTTCTTT.